The 20 T cell receptor beta chains reported below all come from one sample, sequenced in a study of identical twins. TCRdb fed the 5' RACE reads into MiXCR, producing one record per CDR3 protein. The data hold 200,000 to 300,000 distinct CDR3 sequences, with 5.5% to 7% observed a single time. The sample also formed part of further work on yellow fever vaccine responses in identical twins.

The sample was memory (CD45RO+) T cells sorted from blood. All receptors derive from a woman in her late teens or twenties in good health.

This clonotype was detected a few times. The chain couples TRBV20-1 to TRBJ1-1; 8 bases agree with TRBD1. J lost 5 bases, V lost 6 bases, and 14 bases had no gene match. The V gene's germline CDR1 is DFQATT and CDR2 SNEGSKA (reference sequence). The CDR3 runs 15 residues. Here the CDR3 DNA reads TGCAGTGCAACGACAGGGGCCCGGGGGGAGACTGAAGCTTTCTTT. Translating it yields CSATTGARGETEAFF.

This clonotype occurred many times. The chain carries TRBV7-2 and TRBJ2-7; unclear D gene. The CDR3 consists of 11 residues. Looked up from germline, CDR1 is SGHTA and CDR2 is FQGNSA. V gave up 4 bases and J gave up 3 bases, with 4 bases separating them. CDR3 region: CASSSRYEQYF. The DNA of the CDR3 is TGTGCCAGCAGCTCGCGCTACGAGCAGTACTTC.

In the case of this clonotype: A junction end diverges from the germline sequence, so it may reflect a read error. The CDR3 reads CASSLTSEMGVSF. Here the CDR3 DNA reads TGCGCCAGCAGTCTTACCTCGGAAATGGGAGTTTCCTTT. The V call is TRBV4-1, the J call TRBJ1-1, with no clear D. The germline gives CDR1 MGHRA, CDR2 YSYEKL. The CDR3 spans 13 residues.

This clonotype was observed at least ten times. This rearrangement joins TRBV19 to TRBJ2-5; D is uncertain. Trimming left V 4 bases short and J 2 bases short, with 5 bases between. In germline, CDR1 is LNHDA, CDR2 SQIVND (reference sequence). The CDR3 totals 12 residues. CDR3 sequence reads: CASSKGQETQYF. CDR3 DNA sequence: TGTGCCAGTAGTAAAGGGCAAGAGACCCAGTACTTC.

This clonotype was seen at least ten times. In DNA form, the CDR3 reads TGCGCCAGCAGAGATCAGAGAAACACTGAAGCTTTCTTT. Translated: CASRDQRNTEAFF. The gene calls are TRBV10-2 and TRBJ1-1; no clear D. The CDR3 is made up of 13 amino acids. Between the trimmed V and J ends, which lost 6 bases and 2 bases, there was a span of 10 bases. Germline assignment: CDR1 WSHSY and CDR2 SAAADI.

The chain has TRBV5-6 and TRBJ2-3; D may be TRBD2 (5 bases). Germline V gene data show CDR1 as SGHDT and CDR2 as YYEEEE. The CDR3 runs 14 residues. Trimming removed 5 bases from V and 8 bases from J, with 18 bases in between. This CDR3 reads CASSLPDAGGTQYF. CDR3 sequence (DNA): TGTGCCAGCAGTCTCCCGGACGCCGGAGGTACGCAGTATTTT.

At least ten counts were recorded for this clonotype. The chain employs TRBV12-3 or TRBV12-4 and TRBJ1-6, with D maybe TRBD1 (6 bases). V lost 5 bases and J lost 13, with 18 bases in between. CDR3 size: 14 residues. The CDR3 is CASSKSGGLQPLHF. CDR3 DNA: TGTGCCAGCAGTAAGAGCGGGGGCCTCCAGCCCCTCCACTTT.

The chain couples TRBV5-1 to TRBJ2-3; 9 nucleotides agree with TRBD2. The ends lost 5 bases at V and 2 bases at J; junction bases unmatched: 12. Germline assignment: CDR1 SGHRS and CDR2 YFSETQ. The CDR3 length is 17 residues. CDR3 amino acids: CASRSWREGPDTDTQYF. The CDR3 DNA is TGCGCCAGCAGGAGTTGGCGGGAGGGCCCCGACACAGATACGCAGTATTTT.

This clonotype occurred many times. The V and J genes are TRBV5-1 and TRBJ1-1, with D perhaps TRBD1 (5 bases). CDR1 and CDR2 from the germline V gene are SGHRS and YFSETQ. CDR3 size: 12 residues. Trimming took 0 bases from V and 7 from J, leaving 7 bases between them. CDR3 region: CASSLEGNEAFF. The CDR3 DNA reads TGCGCCAGCAGCTTGGAGGGGAATGAAGCTTTCTTT. Full variable domain (outside the CDR3, taken from reference TRBV5-1 and TRBJ1-1): KAGVTQTPRYLIKTRGQQVTLSCSPISGHRSVSWYQQTPGQGLQFLFEYFSETQRNKGNFPGRFSGRQFSNSRSEMNVSTLELGDSALYLCASSLEGNEAFFGQGTRLTVV.

This clonotype was seen at least ten times. The junction and the germline gene differ at one end; a read error may be behind it. The chain carries TRBV7-9 and TRBJ2-3, with 9 bases aligning to TRBD2. CDR3 size: 15 residues. Germline-derived CDR1 and CDR2 are SEHNR and FQNEAQ (reference sequence). Here the CDR3 reads CASSRSGTSKDTQYF. In DNA, the CDR3 is TGTGCCAGCAGCCGTAGCGGGACTAGCAAAGATACGCAGTATTTT.

The sample holds many counts of this clonotype. In DNA form, the CDR3 reads TGTGCCAGCAGTCCTATCGGCCAGGCACTGCACAATGAGCAGTTCTTC. This encodes CASSPIGQALHNEQFF. The chain links TRBV12-3 or TRBV12-4 to TRBJ2-1; D gene ambiguous. The CDR3 is made up of 16 amino acids. V was pared by 5 bases and J by 5 bases, with 19 bases between.

This clonotype was counted a few times. This chain connects TRBV25-1 to TRBJ2-1; 9 nucleotides line up with TRBD1. With V trimmed by 2 bases and J by 6 bases, 8 bases remained unmatched. The CDR3 runs to 16 residues. Germline V gives CDR1 MGHDK, CDR2 SYGVNS. The CDR3 here is CASSEPPGQGVNEQFF. CDR3 DNA: TGTGCCAGCAGTGAACCTCCGGGACAGGGAGTCAATGAGCAGTTCTTC.

This clonotype was observed many times. The CDR3 sequence: CASSLIATRAWAQETQYF. DNA of the CDR3: TGTGCCAGCAGCTTAATTGCGACGAGGGCATGGGCTCAAGAGACCCAGTACTTC. The gene calls are TRBV11-1 and TRBJ2-5; a weak D match, TRBD2 (5 bases). The CDR3 consists of 18 residues. V was trimmed by 2 bases and J by 2 bases, leaving 21 bases between them. The germline CDR1 and CDR2 sequences are SGHAT and FQDESV (reference sequence).

A note on this clonotype: One end of the junction fails to match germline, which may point to a read error. The chain couples TRBV5-1 to TRBJ2-1, with 16 bases identical to TRBD2. Germline-derived CDR1 and CDR2 are SGHRS and YFSETQ. The CDR3 spans 21 residues. The CDR3 nucleotides are TGCGCCAGTAGCTCCACCCCGGGGGGGACTAGCGGGAGGGGTAGCTACAATGAGCAGTTCTTC. It translates to CASSSTPGGTSGRGSYNEQFF.

This clonotype was counted only a few times. CDR3 region: CASSIGPGTPGLSSEQFF. CDR3 coding DNA: TGTGCCAGTAGTATCGGGCCGGGGACCCCGGGACTATCTAGTGAGCAGTTCTTC. The rearrangement links TRBV19 to TRBJ2-1, with TRBD2 matching over 7 bases. This CDR3 has 18 residues. V was clipped by 3 bases and J by 9 bases; unmatched bases: 20. The germline V gene has CDR1 LNHDA and CDR2 SQIVND (reference sequence).

Many counts were recorded for this clonotype. The CDR3 nucleotides are TGTGCCATCAGTGGACAGGGGAAGGCCACCGGGGAGCTGTTTTTT. Translating it yields CAISGQGKATGELFF. The V gene is TRBV10-3, the J gene TRBJ2-2; 8 bases are a match to TRBD1. Trimming took 4 bases from V and 4 from J; bases not matched to a gene: 5. The CDR3 sequence is 15 residues long. Germline values: CDR1 ENHRY, CDR2 SYGVKD.

This clonotype appeared many times. CDR3 region: CASTVSVFSFVQYF. The CDR3 DNA is TGTGCCAGCACCGTATCAGTTTTTTCTTTTGTGCAGTACTTC. V is TRBV28 and J is TRBJ2-7; D unresolved. V gave up 7 bases and J gave up 9 bases, with 22 bases separating them. This CDR3 is built from 14 residues. The V gene's germline CDR1 is MDHEN and CDR2 SYDVKM.

This clonotype appeared a few times. The chain recombines TRBV27 with TRBJ2-2; D gene unclear. There are 15 residues in the CDR3. The ends were cut back, 2 bases at V and 7 bases at J, with 14 bases in the middle. Germline CDR1 is MNHEY and CDR2 is SMNVEV (reference sequence). CDR3 bases: TGTGCCAGCAGTTTAGGTACTACCTTCGGCGGGGAGCTGTTTTTT. It codes for CASSLGTTFGGELFF.

This clonotype turned up a few times. This chain joins TRBV5-4 and TRBJ1-2, with 7 nucleotides matching TRBD1. The CDR3 has 14 residues. V lost 0 bases, J lost 7 bases, and 6 bases stayed unmatched. Germline-derived CDR1 and CDR2 are SGHNT and YYREEE (reference sequence). CDR3 sequence: CASSLEGARSGYTF. The CDR3 DNA sequence: TGTGCCAGCAGCTTGGAGGGGGCTAGGAGTGGCTACACCTTC.

This clonotype was seen only a few times. V is TRBV5-1 and J is TRBJ2-3, with D perhaps assigned TRBD1 or TRBD2 (5 bases each). Trimming shortened V by 3 bases and J by 2 bases, and 10 bases separated the two germline ends. The CDR3 covers 14 residues. Germline values: CDR1 SGHRS, CDR2 YFSETQ. CDR3: CASSSRGITDTQYF. In DNA, the CDR3 is TGCGCCAGCAGCTCGAGGGGAATCACAGATACGCAGTATTTT.